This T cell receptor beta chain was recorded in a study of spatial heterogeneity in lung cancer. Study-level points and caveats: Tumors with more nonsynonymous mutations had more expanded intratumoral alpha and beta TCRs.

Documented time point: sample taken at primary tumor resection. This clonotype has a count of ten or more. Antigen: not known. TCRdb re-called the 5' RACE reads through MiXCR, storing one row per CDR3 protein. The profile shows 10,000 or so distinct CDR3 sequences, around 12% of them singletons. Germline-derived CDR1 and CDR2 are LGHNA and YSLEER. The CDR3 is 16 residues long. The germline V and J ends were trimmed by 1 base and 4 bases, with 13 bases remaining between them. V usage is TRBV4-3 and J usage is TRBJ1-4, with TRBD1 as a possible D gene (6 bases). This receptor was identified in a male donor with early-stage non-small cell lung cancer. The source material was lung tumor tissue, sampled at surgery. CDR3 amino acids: CASSQGPGAGNEKLFF. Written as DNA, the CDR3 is TGCGCCAGCAGCCAAGGCCCGGGGGCCGGTAATGAAAAACTGTTTTTT.